The 2 T cell receptor beta chains reported below all come from one sample, sequenced in a study of T cell responses to AZD1222 COVID-19 vaccine. Clones were sequenced by immunoSEQ multiplex PCR, and TCRdb holds only the in-frame ones, with some missing. The sample has approximately 65,000 clones; 85% to 90% are singletons. The source was peripheral blood, collected on day 0 of AZD1222 vaccination. All receptors derive from an adult in good health.

J is TRBJ1-1 and V is TRBV7-9; 8 bases match TRBD1. CDR3 length equals 14 residues. The germline V gene has CDR1 SEHNR and CDR2 FQNEAQ (reference sequence). The junction had 5 bases not matched to a gene; V was cut back by 6 bases and J by 2 bases. CDR3 in DNA: TGTGCCAGCAGTTCGACAGGGGATAACACTGAAGCTTTCTTT. Protein sequence: CASSSTGDNTEAFF.

The V call is TRBV19, the J call TRBJ2-1; 8 nucleotides match TRBD2. Germline CDR1 reads LNHDA; CDR2 reads SQIVND (reference sequence). V lost 7 bases to trimming and J lost 7 bases; unmatched junction nucleotides: 6. CDR3 length: 13 residues. As DNA, the CDR3 is TGTGCCAGTAAGCTAGCGGGTACAAATGAGCAGTTCTTC. This encodes CASKLAGTNEQFF.